These 20 T cell receptor beta chains were sequenced from one sample in a study of regulatory T cells in long-lasting Graves disease. The time point denotes: newly diagnosed GD, antithyroid drugs for less than 3 months. PBMC RNA was the source of the TCR library. Both iRepertoire HTBI primers and Arm-PCR of CDR3 regions were used to build the TCR beta libraries. TCRdb re-derived calls from the multiplex PCR reads in MiXCR, one entry per CDR3 protein. The sample yields some 500,000 distinct CDR3 sequences, 15% to 20% seen once. The sample was also reused in another study, on T cells in Graves' hyperthyroidism and ophthalmopathy.

Sequenced material: peripheral blood mononuclear cells (PBMCs), taken at new diagnosis, from a patient treated with antithyroid drugs. The receptors originated from a woman aged 35-60 years with Graves disease.

This clonotype was detected ten times or more. The rearrangement uses TRBV30 and TRBJ2-7; no clear D. This CDR3 is 12 amino acids long. Germline loops: CDR1 GTSNPN, CDR2 SVGIG (reference sequence). V was cut by 2 bases and J by 6 bases, with 11 bases left in between. The CDR3 coding sequence is TGTGCCTGGAGTCTGCAAAGAGGCGAGCAGTACTTC. Protein sequence: CAWSLQRGEQYF.

This clonotype was detected only once. The V call is TRBV30, the J call TRBJ2-1; no firm D call. Germline V gene sequence: CDR1 GTSNPN, CDR2 SVGIG (reference sequence). The CDR3 runs 12 residues. V was cut by 2 bases and J by 7 bases, with 9 bases left in between. In nucleotides, the CDR3 is TGTGCCTGGAGTAGGATATTGAATGAGCAGTTCTTC. Protein sequence: CAWSRILNEQFF.

The chain recombines TRBV19 with TRBJ1-2; 10 nucleotides agree with TRBD1. Looked up from germline, CDR1 is LNHDA and CDR2 is SQIVND (reference sequence). Trimming removed 5 bases from V and 3 bases from J; junction bases left unmatched: 3. The CDR3 has 14 residues. The CDR3, as DNA: TGTGCCAGTAGTCGGGACAGGGGCTACTATGGCTACACCTTC. Translation: CASSRDRGYYGYTF.

The CDR3 loop is CASSLATDRVTGELFF. The CDR3 DNA reads as TGCGCCAGCAGCTTGGCCACGGACAGGGTCACCGGGGAGCTGTTTTTT. V gene TRBV5-1 combines with J gene TRBJ2-2, with 8 bases matching TRBD1. V lost 0 bases, J lost 4 bases, and 5 bases stayed unmatched. Per germline, CDR1 SGHRS and CDR2 YFSETQ. The CDR3 runs to 16 residues.

This clonotype was recorded a few times. The chain couples TRBV27 to TRBJ1-2; D is perhaps TRBD1 (5 bases). V shed 7 bases and J shed 4 bases, with 19 bases lying between them. The CDR3 is 15 amino acids. Germline lookup yields CDR1 MNHEY and CDR2 SMNVEV (reference sequence). CDR3 coding DNA: TGTGCCAGCACCTCCGTACCCCCGGGGCCCTATGGCTACACCTTC. This sequence encodes CASTSVPPGPYGYTF.

This clonotype was counted ten times or more. This chain connects TRBV19 to TRBJ1-5; 7 bases agree with TRBD1. Germline V gives CDR1 LNHDA, CDR2 SQIVND (reference sequence). This CDR3 contains 19 residues. J was trimmed by 0 bases and V by 3 bases; bases with no gene match: 14. The CDR3 sequence is CASSIRGHVEWISNQPQHF. The CDR3 coding sequence is TGTGCCAGTAGTATTAGGGGGCACGTAGAGTGGATTAGCAATCAGCCCCAGCATTTT.

This rearrangement joins TRBV7-8 to TRBJ2-5; 8 nucleotides agree with TRBD1. The CDR3 has 13 residues. Germline CDR1 and CDR2: SGHVS and FQNEAQ. Trimming took 9 bases from V and 5 from J; bases not matched to a gene: 8. CDR3 sequence (DNA): TGTGCCAGTAGTATGAGACAGGGGGAGACCCAGTACTTC. As protein: CASSMRQGETQYF.

This clonotype has ten or more counts. One junction end disagrees with the germline gene, perhaps due to a read error. V is TRBV5-1 and J is TRBJ2-2, with 9 bases lining up with TRBD1. Per the germline V gene, CDR1 is SGHRS and CDR2 is YFSETQ. The CDR3 sequence is 15 residues long. The CDR3 DNA follows: TGTGCCAGCAGTTTGGGACAGGGGAACACCGGGGAGCTGTTTTTT. Its translation is CASSLGQGNTGELFF.

This clonotype was detected a few times. The chain combines TRBV7-9 with TRBJ1-3; 7 nucleotides align to TRBD1. The germline V gene encodes CDR1 SEHNR and CDR2 FQNEAQ (reference sequence). CDR3 length equals 15 residues. Losses at the gene ends were 5 bases for V and 2 bases for J; bases not matched to a gene: 6. The CDR3 DNA is TGTGCCAGCAGCCCCCCCCAGGGGGCTGGAAACACCATATATTTT. Its protein product is CASSPPQGAGNTIYF.

At least ten counts were recorded for this clonotype. This chain uses TRBV6-1 with TRBJ2-7, with 9 positions matching TRBD2. The germline CDR1 and CDR2 sequences are MNHNS and SASEGT. Losses at the gene ends were 6 bases for V and 2 bases for J; bases not matched to a gene: 8. The CDR3 contains 15 residues. The CDR3 DNA sequence: TGTGCCAGCAGGGAAAGAGGCGGGGGGGCCTACGAGCAGTACTTC. The encoded protein is CASRERGGGAYEQYF.

This clonotype was recorded a few times. Here the CDR3 reads CASSPKRQGIQFF. Written as DNA, the CDR3 is TGTGCCAGCAGTCCTAAGCGACAGGGTATACAGTTCTTC. This chain joins TRBV28 and TRBJ2-1; 7 nucleotides agree with TRBD1. The V segment lost 5 bases and the J segment 13 bases; nucleotides outside the gene matches: 11. CDR3 length: 13 amino acids. Germline CDR1 is MDHEN and CDR2 is SYDVKM.

This clonotype turned up a few times. This chain connects TRBV4-1 to TRBJ1-2, with D perhaps TRBD1 (5 bases). Deletions cut 1 base from V and 8 bases from J, with 17 bases between. The CDR3 is 15 residues long. Per the germline V gene, CDR1 is MGHRA and CDR2 is YSYEKL. CDR3 in DNA: TGCGCCAGCAGCCAAGGTGACACCGGGGGTTGGGGCTACACCTTC. Translating it yields CASSQGDTGGWGYTF.

This chain connects TRBV12-5 to TRBJ2-1; TRBD1 aligns across 10 bases. Germline V gene lookup returns CDR1 LGHNT and CDR2 FRNRAP. The CDR3 has 15 amino acids. V lost 6 bases, J lost 7 bases, and 9 bases stayed unmatched. CDR3 sequence: CASGTTDRGRNEQFF. CDR3 bases: TGTGCTAGTGGGACAACGGACAGGGGGAGGAATGAGCAGTTCTTC.

The chain joins TRBV12-3 or TRBV12-4 to TRBJ1-1; D is unresolved. The V end was cut by 6 bases, the J end by 4 bases, with 18 bases between. This CDR3 region has 15 residues. The CDR3 region has the DNA TGTGCCAGCAGCCTCACGGTAGGACGGTTCACTGAAGCTTTCTTT. It encodes CASSLTVGRFTEAFF.

This clonotype occurred a few times. This chain uses TRBV19 with TRBJ1-2; D may be TRBD1 (6 bases). Germline assignment: CDR1 LNHDA and CDR2 SQIVND (reference sequence). V shed 1 base and J shed 0 bases, with 9 bases lying between them. This CDR3 comprises 15 residues. The CDR3 protein is CASSIGTDANYGYTF. The CDR3 DNA reads TGTGCCAGTAGTATAGGGACAGATGCTAACTATGGCTACACCTTC.

V usage is TRBV6-2 or TRBV6-3 and J usage is TRBJ2-2, with D possibly TRBD2 on 5 matching bases. This CDR3 is built from 13 residues. The germline V and J ends were trimmed by 7 bases and 4 bases, with 10 bases remaining between them. Germline V gives CDR1 MNHEY, CDR2 SVGEGT. The CDR3 spells CASKNRGTGELFF. The CDR3 DNA is TGTGCCAGCAAAAACCGGGGCACCGGGGAGCTGTTTTTT.

This clonotype was counted a few times. The V gene is TRBV5-5, the J gene TRBJ1-5, with D maybe TRBD1 (6 bases). This CDR3 has 16 amino acids. Germline V CDR1 and CDR2: SGHKS, YYEKEE (reference sequence). The germline V and J ends were trimmed by 1 base and 0 bases, with 11 bases remaining between them. In DNA form, the CDR3 reads TGTGCCAGCAGCTTGTCGACAGGCGCTAGCAATCAGCCCCAGCATTTT. It encodes CASSLSTGASNQPQHF.

This clonotype was recorded a few times. V usage is TRBV11-2 and J usage is TRBJ1-5; no clear D. V was shortened by 5 bases and J by 4 bases, with 15 bases between the two germline ends. Germline V gene data show CDR1 as SGHAT and CDR2 as FQNNGV. CDR3 length: 15 amino acids. The CDR3 DNA follows: TGTGCCAGCAGCCCAAAGGTCCCCACAAATCAGCCCCAGCATTTT. Translated, it gives CASSPKVPTNQPQHF.

V usage is TRBV19 and J usage is TRBJ1-4; D gene uncertain. The CDR3 covers 15 residues. Trimming took 3 bases from V and 7 from J, leaving 15 bases between them. CDR1 is LNHDA, CDR2 SQIVND, per germline (reference sequence). CDR3 residues: CASSMDLQIAEKLFF. DNA for the CDR3: TGTGCCAGTAGTATGGACCTCCAAATCGCTGAAAAACTGTTTTTT.

The chain carries TRBV20-1 and TRBJ2-3; 16 nucleotides line up with TRBD2. CDR3 length: 15 amino acids. Germline V lookup: CDR1 DFQATT, CDR2 SNEGSKA (reference sequence). Germline trimming cut 7 bases from V and 4 bases from J; bases unmatched to any gene: 5. CDR3 protein: CSVGTSGGEADTQYF. In DNA form, the CDR3 reads TGCAGTGTTGGGACTAGCGGGGGGGAAGCAGATACGCAGTATTTT.